These T cell receptor beta chains were read from a single sample in a study of T cells after yellow fever vaccination. TCRdb re-analysed the 5' RACE reads in MiXCR, keeping a single row per CDR3 protein. Of over 85,000 distinct CDR3 sequences in the sample, under 9% were seen once. The material sequenced was CD8+ T cells not binding an NS4B(214-222) dextramer, sorted from PBMCs, taken roughly 14 days after the first yellow fever vaccination. The receptors shown here come from a man aged 18 to 30 who received the YFV17D yellow fever vaccine. Each CDR3 is given with its conserved first and last residue. Each record gives: J gene, CDR3 length, D gene, V gene, CDR3 protein. The D gene is left open where the match is weak.

J gene: TRBJ1-1; CDR3 length: 13; D gene: NA; V gene: TRBV28; CDR3 protein: CASSYWANTEAFF
J gene: TRBJ2-7; CDR3 length: 18; D gene: NA; V gene: TRBV14; CDR3 protein: CASSQGRSRRGAEYEQYF
J gene: TRBJ1-5; CDR3 length: 13; D gene: NA; V gene: TRBV4-1; CDR3 protein: CASSRPGAQPQHF
J gene: TRBJ1-5; CDR3 length: 13; D gene: NA; V gene: TRBV27; CDR3 protein: CASSLYFNQPQHF
J gene: TRBJ2-5; CDR3 length: 15; D gene: NA; V gene: TRBV7-2; CDR3 protein: CASSLGWDIYETQYF
J gene: TRBJ2-2; CDR3 length: 15; D gene: TRBD1; V gene: TRBV3-1; CDR3 protein: CATSQVDRHTGELFF
J gene: TRBJ1-2; CDR3 length: 15; D gene: TRBD1; V gene: TRBV11-2; CDR3 protein: CASSPKTGDLDGYTF
J gene: TRBJ2-1; CDR3 length: 15; D gene: NA; V gene: TRBV27; CDR3 protein: CASKLAPSSYNEQFF
J gene: TRBJ1-2; CDR3 length: 14; D gene: NA; V gene: TRBV29-1; CDR3 protein: CSVVSPDMFTGYTF
J gene: TRBJ1-2; CDR3 length: 15; D gene: TRBD1; V gene: TRBV24-1; CDR3 protein: CATSDKQGAVYGYTF
J gene: TRBJ1-2; CDR3 length: 15; D gene: NA; V gene: TRBV9; CDR3 protein: CASSVGQGGNYGYAF
J gene: TRBJ2-3; CDR3 length: 15; D gene: NA; V gene: TRBV6-2/TRBV6-3; CDR3 protein: CASSYTQGGADTQYF
J gene: TRBJ2-1; CDR3 length: 12; D gene: NA; V gene: TRBV19; CDR3 protein: CASRWGYNEQFF
J gene: TRBJ2-3; CDR3 length: 11; D gene: NA; V gene: TRBV20-1; CDR3 protein: CSPQRVDTQYF
J gene: TRBJ2-1; CDR3 length: 14; D gene: NA; V gene: TRBV29-1; CDR3 protein: CSVEDERSYNEQFF
J gene: TRBJ2-6; CDR3 length: 15; D gene: NA; V gene: TRBV7-9; CDR3 protein: CASSRRGRGANVLTF
J gene: TRBJ2-1; CDR3 length: 15; D gene: TRBD1; V gene: TRBV4-1; CDR3 protein: CASSHRQGPYNEQFF
J gene: TRBJ2-7; CDR3 length: 14; D gene: NA; V gene: TRBV12-3/TRBV12-4; CDR3 protein: CASSFGSSHYEQYF
J gene: TRBJ2-3; CDR3 length: 15; D gene: NA; V gene: TRBV4-2; CDR3 protein: CASSPKVLKGDTQYF
J gene: TRBJ2-3; CDR3 length: 15; D gene: TRBD1; V gene: TRBV7-9; CDR3 protein: CASSYWGQFTDTQYF
J gene: TRBJ2-2; CDR3 length: 18; D gene: NA; V gene: TRBV20-1; CDR3 protein: CSARDSWGNGPNTGELFF
J gene: TRBJ2-2; CDR3 length: 15; D gene: TRBD1; V gene: TRBV12-3/TRBV12-4; CDR3 protein: CASSLPRTGVGELFF
J gene: TRBJ2-6; CDR3 length: 16; D gene: TRBD1; V gene: TRBV10-3; CDR3 protein: CAISGTGFSGANVLTF
J gene: TRBJ1-5; CDR3 length: 13; D gene: NA; V gene: TRBV7-9; CDR3 protein: CASSSGAGQPQHF
J gene: TRBJ2-7; CDR3 length: 13; D gene: TRBD1; V gene: TRBV15; CDR3 protein: CATRDRGAYEQYF
J gene: TRBJ1-2; CDR3 length: 15; D gene: NA; V gene: TRBV5-1; CDR3 protein: CASSLVSGSLEGYTF
J gene: TRBJ2-5; CDR3 length: 14; D gene: NA; V gene: TRBV5-1; CDR3 protein: CASSRPTTQETQYF
J gene: TRBJ2-7; CDR3 length: 15; D gene: TRBD1; V gene: TRBV4-2; CDR3 protein: CASSLYGQDPYEQYF
J gene: TRBJ1-5; CDR3 length: 15; D gene: NA; V gene: TRBV18; CDR3 protein: CASALRGENNQPQHF
J gene: TRBJ2-7; CDR3 length: 14; D gene: NA; V gene: TRBV7-9; CDR3 protein: CASRARGALAEQYF
J gene: TRBJ2-1; CDR3 length: 17; D gene: NA; V gene: TRBV5-1; CDR3 protein: CASSLASAVSSYNEQFF
J gene: TRBJ1-1; CDR3 length: 12; D gene: NA; V gene: TRBV6-5; CDR3 protein: CASSYSGIVAFF
J gene: TRBJ1-2; CDR3 length: 13; D gene: NA; V gene: TRBV6-4; CDR3 protein: CASSEGRRGGYTF
J gene: TRBJ1-2; CDR3 length: 11; D gene: NA; V gene: TRBV5-1; CDR3 protein: CASIPLYGYTF
J gene: TRBJ2-1; CDR3 length: 15; D gene: NA; V gene: TRBV7-9; CDR3 protein: CASSHRQSSYNEQFF
J gene: TRBJ2-1; CDR3 length: 16; D gene: TRBD2; V gene: TRBV3-1; CDR3 protein: CASSHQDGTSGGEQFF
J gene: TRBJ1-5; CDR3 length: 14; D gene: NA; V gene: TRBV7-9; CDR3 protein: CASSATGVNQPQHF
J gene: TRBJ1-6; CDR3 length: 15; D gene: TRBD1; V gene: TRBV4-1; CDR3 protein: CASSQLRQGGTPLHF
J gene: TRBJ2-5; CDR3 length: 15; D gene: NA; V gene: TRBV5-1; CDR3 protein: CASSFSWTAGETQYF
J gene: TRBJ2-6; CDR3 length: 16; D gene: NA; V gene: TRBV4-2; CDR3 protein: CASSQDTGSGANVLTF
J gene: TRBJ1-5; CDR3 length: 15; D gene: NA; V gene: TRBV12-3/TRBV12-4; CDR3 protein: CASSSTTGPPKPQHF
J gene: TRBJ2-3; CDR3 length: 14; D gene: TRBD2; V gene: TRBV3-1; CDR3 protein: CASHSGGAVDTQYF
J gene: TRBJ1-2; CDR3 length: 13; D gene: NA; V gene: TRBV28; CDR3 protein: CATRGLSDYGYTF
J gene: TRBJ2-2; CDR3 length: 16; D gene: TRBD1; V gene: TRBV11-2; CDR3 protein: CASSLGVDRAPGELFF
J gene: TRBJ2-1; CDR3 length: 15; D gene: TRBD1; V gene: TRBV7-9; CDR3 protein: CASSFRTGIDNEQFF
J gene: TRBJ2-3; CDR3 length: 15; D gene: NA; V gene: TRBV6-1; CDR3 protein: CASSTTALSTDTQYF
J gene: TRBJ2-1; CDR3 length: 16; D gene: NA; V gene: TRBV6-4; CDR3 protein: CASSDWGVSSYNEQFF
J gene: TRBJ2-2; CDR3 length: 16; D gene: NA; V gene: TRBV7-7; CDR3 protein: CASSSDLTSFAGELFF
J gene: TRBJ2-7; CDR3 length: 15; D gene: TRBD1; V gene: TRBV12-3/TRBV12-4; CDR3 protein: CASSPGQGLYYEQYF
J gene: TRBJ1-2; CDR3 length: 11; D gene: NA; V gene: TRBV29-1; CDR3 protein: CSVEDNYGYTF
J gene: TRBJ1-2; CDR3 length: 13; D gene: NA; V gene: TRBV7-6; CDR3 protein: CASSSHKLYGYTF
J gene: TRBJ2-7; CDR3 length: 15; D gene: NA; V gene: TRBV28; CDR3 protein: CASSSPGTAGDEQYF